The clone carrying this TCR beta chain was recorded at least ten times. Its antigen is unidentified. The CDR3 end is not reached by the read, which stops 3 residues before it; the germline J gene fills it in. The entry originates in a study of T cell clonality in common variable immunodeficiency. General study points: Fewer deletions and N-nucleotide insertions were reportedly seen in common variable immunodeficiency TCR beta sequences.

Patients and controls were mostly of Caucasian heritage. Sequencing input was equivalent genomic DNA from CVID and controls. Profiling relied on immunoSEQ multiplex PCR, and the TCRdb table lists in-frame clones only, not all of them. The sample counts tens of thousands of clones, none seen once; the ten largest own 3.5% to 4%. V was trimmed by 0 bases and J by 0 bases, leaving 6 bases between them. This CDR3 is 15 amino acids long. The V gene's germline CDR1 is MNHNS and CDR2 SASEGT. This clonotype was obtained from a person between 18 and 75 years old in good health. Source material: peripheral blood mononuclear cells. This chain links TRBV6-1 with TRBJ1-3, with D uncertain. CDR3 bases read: TGTGCCAGCAGTGAAGCGGCGGGCTCTGGAAACACC. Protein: CASSEAAGSGNT. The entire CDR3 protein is CASSEAAGSGNTIYF.